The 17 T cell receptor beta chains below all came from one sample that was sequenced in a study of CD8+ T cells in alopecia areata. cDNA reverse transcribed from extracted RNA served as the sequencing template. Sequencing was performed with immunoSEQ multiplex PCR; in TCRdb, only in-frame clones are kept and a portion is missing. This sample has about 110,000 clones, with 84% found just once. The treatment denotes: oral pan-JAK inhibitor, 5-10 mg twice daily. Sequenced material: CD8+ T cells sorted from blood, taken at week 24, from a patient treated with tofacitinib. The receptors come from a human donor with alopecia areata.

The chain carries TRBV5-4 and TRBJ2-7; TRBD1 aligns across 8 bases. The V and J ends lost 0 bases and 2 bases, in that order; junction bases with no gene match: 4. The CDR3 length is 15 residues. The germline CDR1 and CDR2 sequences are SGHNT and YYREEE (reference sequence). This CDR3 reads CASSLGTGNTYEQYF. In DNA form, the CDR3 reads TGTGCCAGCAGCTTGGGGACAGGGAACACCTACGAGCAGTACTTC. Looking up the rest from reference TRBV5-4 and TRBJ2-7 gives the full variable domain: ETGVTQSPTHLIKTRGQQVTLRCSSQSGHNTVSWYQQALGQGPQFIFQYYREEENGRGNFPPRFSGLQFPNYSSELNVNALELDDSALYLCASSLGTGNTYEQYFGPGTRLTVT.

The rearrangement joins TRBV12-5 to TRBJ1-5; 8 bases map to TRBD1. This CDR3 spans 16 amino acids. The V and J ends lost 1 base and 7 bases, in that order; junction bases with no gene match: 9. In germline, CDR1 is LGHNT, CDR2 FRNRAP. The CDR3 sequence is CASGLDQGAREQPQHF. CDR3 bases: TGTGCTAGTGGTTTGGATCAGGGGGCGCGAGAACAGCCCCAGCATTTT.

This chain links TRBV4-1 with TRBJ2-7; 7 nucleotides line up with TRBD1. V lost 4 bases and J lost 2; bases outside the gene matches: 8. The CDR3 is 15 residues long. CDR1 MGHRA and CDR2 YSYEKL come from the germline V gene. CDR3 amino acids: CASSPSPGTAYEQYF. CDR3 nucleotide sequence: TGCGCCAGCAGCCCATCACCCGGGACAGCCTACGAGCAGTACTTC.

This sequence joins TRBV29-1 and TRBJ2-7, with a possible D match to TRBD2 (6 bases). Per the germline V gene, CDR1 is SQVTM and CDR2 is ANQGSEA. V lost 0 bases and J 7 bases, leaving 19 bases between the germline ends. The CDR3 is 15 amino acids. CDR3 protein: CSVEDPRGAVGEQYF. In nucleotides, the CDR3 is TGCAGCGTTGAAGACCCTCGCGGGGCGGTGGGTGAGCAGTACTTC.

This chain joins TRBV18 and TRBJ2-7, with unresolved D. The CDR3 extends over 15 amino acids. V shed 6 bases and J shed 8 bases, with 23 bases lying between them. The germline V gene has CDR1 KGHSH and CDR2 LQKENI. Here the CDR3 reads CASSGATEPAFQQYF. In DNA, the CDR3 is TGTGCCAGCTCTGGAGCGACGGAGCCAGCATTCCAGCAGTACTTC.

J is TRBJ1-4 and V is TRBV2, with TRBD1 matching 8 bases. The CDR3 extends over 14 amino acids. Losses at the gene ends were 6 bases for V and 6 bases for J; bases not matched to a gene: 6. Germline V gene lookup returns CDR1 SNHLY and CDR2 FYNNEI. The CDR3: CASSSTGEDEKLFF. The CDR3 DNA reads TGTGCCAGCAGCTCGACAGGGGAGGATGAAAAACTGTTTTTT. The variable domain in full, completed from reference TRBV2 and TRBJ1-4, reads EPEVTQTPSHQVTQMGQEVILRCVPISNHLYFYWYRQILGQKVEFLVSFYNNEISEKSEIFDDQFSVERPDGSNFTLKIRSTKLEDSAMYFCASSSTGEDEKLFFGSGTQLSVL.

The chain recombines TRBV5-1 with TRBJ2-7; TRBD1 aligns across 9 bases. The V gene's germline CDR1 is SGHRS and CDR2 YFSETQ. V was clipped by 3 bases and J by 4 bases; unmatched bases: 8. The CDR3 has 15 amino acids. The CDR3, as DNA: TGCGCCAGCAGCTGGGCCGGGACAGGGTCTTACGAGCAGTACTTC. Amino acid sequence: CASSWAGTGSYEQYF.

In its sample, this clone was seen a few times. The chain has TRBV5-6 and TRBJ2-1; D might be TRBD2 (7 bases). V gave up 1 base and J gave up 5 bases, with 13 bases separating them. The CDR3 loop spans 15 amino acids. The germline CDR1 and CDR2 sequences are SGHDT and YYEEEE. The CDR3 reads CASSLWGGGHNEQFF. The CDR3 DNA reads TGTGCCAGCAGCTTGTGGGGGGGCGGCCACAATGAGCAGTTCTTC.

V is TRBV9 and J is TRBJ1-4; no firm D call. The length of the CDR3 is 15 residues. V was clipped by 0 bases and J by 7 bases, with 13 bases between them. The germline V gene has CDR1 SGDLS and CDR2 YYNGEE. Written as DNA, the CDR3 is TGTGCCAGCAGCGTAGAGGGCGGGGTTGCTGAAAAACTGTTTTTT. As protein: CASSVEGGVAEKLFF.

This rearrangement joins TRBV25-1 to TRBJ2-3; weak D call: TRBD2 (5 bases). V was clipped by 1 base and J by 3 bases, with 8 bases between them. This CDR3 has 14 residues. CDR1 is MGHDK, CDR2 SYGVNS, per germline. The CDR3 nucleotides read TGTGCCAGCAGTGAATCGGGGATGACAGATACGCAGTATTTT. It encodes CASSESGMTDTQYF.

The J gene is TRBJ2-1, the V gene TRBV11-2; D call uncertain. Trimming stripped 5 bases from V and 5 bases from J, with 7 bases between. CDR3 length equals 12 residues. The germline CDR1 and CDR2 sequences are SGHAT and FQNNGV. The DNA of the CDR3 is TGTGCCAGCAGCCGTGGGAACAATGAGCAGTTCTTC. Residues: CASSRGNNEQFF.

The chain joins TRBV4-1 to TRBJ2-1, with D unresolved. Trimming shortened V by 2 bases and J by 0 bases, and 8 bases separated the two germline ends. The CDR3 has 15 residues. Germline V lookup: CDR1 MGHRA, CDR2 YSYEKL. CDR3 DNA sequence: TGCGCCAGCAGCCAACCGAGTGTCTCCTACAATGAGCAGTTCTTC. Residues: CASSQPSVSYNEQFF.

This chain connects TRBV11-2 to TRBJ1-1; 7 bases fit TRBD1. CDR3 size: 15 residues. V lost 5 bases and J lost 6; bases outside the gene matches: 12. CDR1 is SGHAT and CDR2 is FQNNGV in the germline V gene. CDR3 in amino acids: CASSPTVGQGAEAFF. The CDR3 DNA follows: TGTGCCAGCAGCCCCACGGTTGGGCAGGGGGCTGAAGCTTTCTTT.

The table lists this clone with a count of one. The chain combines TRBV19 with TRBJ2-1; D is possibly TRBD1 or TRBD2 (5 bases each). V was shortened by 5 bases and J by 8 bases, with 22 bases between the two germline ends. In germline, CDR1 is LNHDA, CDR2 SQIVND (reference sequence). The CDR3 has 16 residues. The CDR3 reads CASSSSTRELRDEQFF. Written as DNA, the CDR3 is TGTGCCAGTAGTTCATCCACCAGGGAGCTAAGGGATGAGCAGTTCTTC.

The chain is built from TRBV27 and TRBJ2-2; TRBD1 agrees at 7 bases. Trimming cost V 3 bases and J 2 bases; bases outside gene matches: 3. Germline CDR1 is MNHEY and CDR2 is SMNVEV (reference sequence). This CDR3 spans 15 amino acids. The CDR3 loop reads CASSFGTENTGELFF. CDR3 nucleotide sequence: TGTGCCAGCAGTTTTGGGACAGAAAACACCGGGGAGCTGTTTTTT.

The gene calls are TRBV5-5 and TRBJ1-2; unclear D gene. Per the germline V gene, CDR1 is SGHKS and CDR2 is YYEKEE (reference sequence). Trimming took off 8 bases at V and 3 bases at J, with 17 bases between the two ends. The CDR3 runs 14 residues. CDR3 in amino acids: CASQRQLFDYGYTF. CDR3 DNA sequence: TGTGCCAGTCAACGGCAGCTCTTTGACTATGGCTACACCTTC.

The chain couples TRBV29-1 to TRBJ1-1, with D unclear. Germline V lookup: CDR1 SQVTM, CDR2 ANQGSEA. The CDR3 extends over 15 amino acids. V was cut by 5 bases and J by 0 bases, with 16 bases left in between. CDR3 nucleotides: TGCAGCGTTTATTCGACACACCGGATGAACACTGAAGCTTTCTTT. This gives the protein CSVYSTHRMNTEAFF.